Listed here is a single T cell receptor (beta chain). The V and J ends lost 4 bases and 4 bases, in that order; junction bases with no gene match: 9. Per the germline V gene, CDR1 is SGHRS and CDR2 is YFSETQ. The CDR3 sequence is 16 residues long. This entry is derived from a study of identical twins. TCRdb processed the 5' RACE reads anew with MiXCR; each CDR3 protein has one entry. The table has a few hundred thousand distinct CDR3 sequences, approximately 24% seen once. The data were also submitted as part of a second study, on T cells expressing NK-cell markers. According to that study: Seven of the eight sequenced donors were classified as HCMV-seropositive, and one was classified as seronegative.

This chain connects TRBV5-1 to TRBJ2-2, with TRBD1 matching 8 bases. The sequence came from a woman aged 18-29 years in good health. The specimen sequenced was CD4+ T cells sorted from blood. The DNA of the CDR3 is TGCGCCAGCAGCGAGACAGGACAGGGTGGCACCGGGGAGCTGTTTTTT. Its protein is CASSETGQGGTGELFF. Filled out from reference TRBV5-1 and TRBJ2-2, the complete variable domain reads KAGVTQTPRYLIKTRGQQVTLSCSPISGHRSVSWYQQTPGQGLQFLFEYFSETQRNKGNFPGRFSGRQFSNSRSEMNVSTLELGDSALYLCASSETGQGGTGELFFGEGSRLTVL.